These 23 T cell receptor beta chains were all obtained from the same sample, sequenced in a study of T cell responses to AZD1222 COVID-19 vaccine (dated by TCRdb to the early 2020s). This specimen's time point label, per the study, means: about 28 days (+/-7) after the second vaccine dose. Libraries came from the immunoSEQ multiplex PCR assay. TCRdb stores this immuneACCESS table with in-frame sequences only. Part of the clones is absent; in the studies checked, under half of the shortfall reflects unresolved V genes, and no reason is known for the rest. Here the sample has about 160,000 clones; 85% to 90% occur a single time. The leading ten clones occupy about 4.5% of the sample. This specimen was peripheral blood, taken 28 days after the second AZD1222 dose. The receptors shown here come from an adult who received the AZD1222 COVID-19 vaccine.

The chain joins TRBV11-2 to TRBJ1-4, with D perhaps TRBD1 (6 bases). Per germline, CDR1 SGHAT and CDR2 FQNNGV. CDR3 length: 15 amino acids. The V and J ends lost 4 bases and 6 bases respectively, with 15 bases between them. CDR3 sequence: CASSSAGGEDEKLFF. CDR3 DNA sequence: TGTGCCAGCAGCTCCGCGGGGGGCGAGGATGAAAAACTGTTTTTT.

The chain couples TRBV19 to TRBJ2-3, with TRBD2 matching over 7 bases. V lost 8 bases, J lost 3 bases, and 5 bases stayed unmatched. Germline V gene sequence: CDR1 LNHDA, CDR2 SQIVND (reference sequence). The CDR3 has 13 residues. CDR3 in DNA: TGTGCCAGTTCTTGGGGGGGTACAGATACGCAGTATTTT. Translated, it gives CASSWGGTDTQYF.

The CDR3 protein is CASSFGNQPQHF. CDR3 DNA: TGTGCCAGCAGTTTTGGGAACCAGCCCCAGCATTTT. The rearrangement joins TRBV27 to TRBJ1-5, with D unclear. Deletions cut 3 bases from V and 7 bases from J, with 7 bases between. This CDR3 is 12 amino acids long. Germline assignment: CDR1 MNHEY and CDR2 SMNVEV (reference sequence).

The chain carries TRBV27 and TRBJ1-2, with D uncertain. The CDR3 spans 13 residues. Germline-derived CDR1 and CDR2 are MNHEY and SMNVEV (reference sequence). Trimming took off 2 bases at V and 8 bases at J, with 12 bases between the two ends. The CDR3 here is CASSLPDHRGYTF. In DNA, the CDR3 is TGTGCCAGCAGTTTACCTGACCATCGGGGCTACACCTTC.

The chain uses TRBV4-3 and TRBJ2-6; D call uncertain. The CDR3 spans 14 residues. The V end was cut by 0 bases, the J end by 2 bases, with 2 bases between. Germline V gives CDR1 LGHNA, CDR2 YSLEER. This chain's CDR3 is CASSQEPGANVLTF. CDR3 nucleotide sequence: TGCGCCAGCAGCCAAGAACCTGGGGCCAACGTCCTGACTTTC.

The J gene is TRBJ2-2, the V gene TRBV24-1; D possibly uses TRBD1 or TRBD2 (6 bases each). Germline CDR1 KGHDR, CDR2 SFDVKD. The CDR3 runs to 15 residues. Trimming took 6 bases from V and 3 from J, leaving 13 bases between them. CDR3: CATSNGGADTGELFF. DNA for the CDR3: TGTGCCACCAGTAACGGGGGCGCGGACACCGGGGAGCTGTTTTTT.

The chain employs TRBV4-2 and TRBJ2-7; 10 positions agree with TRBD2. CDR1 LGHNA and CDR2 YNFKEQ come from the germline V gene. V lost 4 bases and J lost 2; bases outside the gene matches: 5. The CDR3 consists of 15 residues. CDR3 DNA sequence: TGTGCCAGCAGCCTAAGCGGGGGGGGTCCCTACGAGCAGTACTTC. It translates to CASSLSGGGPYEQYF.

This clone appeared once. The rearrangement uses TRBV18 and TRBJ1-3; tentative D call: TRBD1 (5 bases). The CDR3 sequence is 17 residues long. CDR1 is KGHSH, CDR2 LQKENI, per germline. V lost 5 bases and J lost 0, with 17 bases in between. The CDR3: CASSWSTDRGSGNTIYF. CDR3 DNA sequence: TGTGCCAGCTCATGGTCAACCGACAGAGGCTCTGGAAACACCATATATTTT.

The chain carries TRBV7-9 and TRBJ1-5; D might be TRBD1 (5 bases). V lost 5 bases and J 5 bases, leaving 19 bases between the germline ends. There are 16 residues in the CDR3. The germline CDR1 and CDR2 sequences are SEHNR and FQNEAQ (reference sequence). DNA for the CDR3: TGTGCCAGCAGCCAGGACCGCCCTGGGGGAGATCAGCCCCAGCATTTT. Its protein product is CASSQDRPGGDQPQHF.

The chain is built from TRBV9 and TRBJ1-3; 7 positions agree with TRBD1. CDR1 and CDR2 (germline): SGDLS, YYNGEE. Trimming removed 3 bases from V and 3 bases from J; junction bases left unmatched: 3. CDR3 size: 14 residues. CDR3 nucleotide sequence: TGTGCCAGCAGCGGGCAGGGGGGTGGAAACACCATATATTTT. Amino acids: CASSGQGGGNTIYF.

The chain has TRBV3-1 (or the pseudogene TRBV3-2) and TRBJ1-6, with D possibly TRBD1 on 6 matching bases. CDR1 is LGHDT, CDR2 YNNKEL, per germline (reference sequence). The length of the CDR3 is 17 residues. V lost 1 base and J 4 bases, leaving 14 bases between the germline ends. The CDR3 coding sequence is TGTGCCAGCAGCCAAGGTGGCCCAGGGGCATATAATTCACCCCTCCACTTT. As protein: CASSQGGPGAYNSPLHF.

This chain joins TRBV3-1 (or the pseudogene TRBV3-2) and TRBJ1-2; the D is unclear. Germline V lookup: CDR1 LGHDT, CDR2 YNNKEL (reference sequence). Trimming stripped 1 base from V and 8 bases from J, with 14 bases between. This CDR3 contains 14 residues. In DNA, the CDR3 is TGTGCCAGCAGCCAAGGGTCCAGGCCCTACGGCTACACCTTC. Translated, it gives CASSQGSRPYGYTF.

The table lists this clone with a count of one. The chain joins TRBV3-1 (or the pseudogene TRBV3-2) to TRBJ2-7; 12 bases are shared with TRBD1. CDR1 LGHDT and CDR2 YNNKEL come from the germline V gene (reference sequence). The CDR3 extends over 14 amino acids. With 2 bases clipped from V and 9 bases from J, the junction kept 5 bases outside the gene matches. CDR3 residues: CASSQPGQGALQYF. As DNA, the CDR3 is TGTGCCAGCAGCCAACCGGGACAGGGGGCCTTGCAGTACTTC.

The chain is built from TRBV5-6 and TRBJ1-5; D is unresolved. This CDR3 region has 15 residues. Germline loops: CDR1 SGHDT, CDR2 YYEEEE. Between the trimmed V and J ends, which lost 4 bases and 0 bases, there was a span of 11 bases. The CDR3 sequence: CASSLGVNSNQPQHF. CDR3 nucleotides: TGTGCCAGCAGCCTCGGGGTTAATAGCAATCAGCCCCAGCATTTT.

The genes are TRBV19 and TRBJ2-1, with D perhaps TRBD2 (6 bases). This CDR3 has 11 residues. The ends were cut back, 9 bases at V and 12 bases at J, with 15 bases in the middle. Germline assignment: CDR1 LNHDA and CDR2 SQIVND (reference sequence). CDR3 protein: CASGTSRGQFF. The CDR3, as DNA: TGTGCCAGCGGGACTTCGCGGGGGCAGTTCTTC. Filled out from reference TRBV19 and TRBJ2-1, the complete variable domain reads DGGITQSPKYLFRKEGQNVTLSCEQNLNHDAMYWYRQDPGQGLRLIYYSQIVNDFQKGDIAEGYSVSREKKESFPLTVTSAQKNPTAFYLCASGTSRGQFFGPGTRLTVL.

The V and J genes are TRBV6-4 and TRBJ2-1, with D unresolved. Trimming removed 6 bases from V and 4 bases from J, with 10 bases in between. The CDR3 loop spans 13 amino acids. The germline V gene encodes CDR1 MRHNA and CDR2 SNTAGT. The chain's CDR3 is CASSASEYNEQFF. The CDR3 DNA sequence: TGTGCCAGCAGCGCAAGCGAGTACAATGAGCAGTTCTTC.

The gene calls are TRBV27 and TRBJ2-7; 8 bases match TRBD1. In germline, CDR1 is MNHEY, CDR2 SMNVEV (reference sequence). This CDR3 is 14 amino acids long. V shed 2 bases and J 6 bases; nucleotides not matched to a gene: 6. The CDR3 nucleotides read TGTGCCAGCAGTTTAGGACAGGGTTTAGGCGAGCAGTACTTC. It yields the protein CASSLGQGLGEQYF.

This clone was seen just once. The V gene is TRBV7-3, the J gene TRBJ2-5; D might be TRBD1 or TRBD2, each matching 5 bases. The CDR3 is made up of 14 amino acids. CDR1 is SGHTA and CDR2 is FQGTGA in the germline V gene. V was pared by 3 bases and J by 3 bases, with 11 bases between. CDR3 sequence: CASSFSVGEETQYF. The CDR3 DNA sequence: TGTGCCAGCAGCTTCTCGGTGGGGGAAGAGACCCAGTACTTC.

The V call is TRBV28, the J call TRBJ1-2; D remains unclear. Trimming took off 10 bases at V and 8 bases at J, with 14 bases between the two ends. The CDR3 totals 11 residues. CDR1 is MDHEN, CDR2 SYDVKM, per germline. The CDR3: CATRLSYGYTF. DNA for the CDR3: TGTGCCACCCGTTTAAGTTACGGCTACACCTTC.

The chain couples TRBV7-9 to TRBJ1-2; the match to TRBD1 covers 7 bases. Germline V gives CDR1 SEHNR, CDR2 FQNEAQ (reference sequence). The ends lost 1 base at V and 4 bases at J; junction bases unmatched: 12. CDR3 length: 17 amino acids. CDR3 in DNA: TGTGCCAGCAGCTTAGGGGGGACAGAAAACTTGGGCTATGGCTACACCTTC. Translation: CASSLGGTENLGYGYTF.

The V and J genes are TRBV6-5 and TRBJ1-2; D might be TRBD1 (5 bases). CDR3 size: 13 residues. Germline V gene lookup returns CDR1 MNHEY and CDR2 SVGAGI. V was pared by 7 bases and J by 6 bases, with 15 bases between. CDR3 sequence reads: CASTAQGQHGYTF. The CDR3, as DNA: TGTGCCAGCACCGCGCAGGGCCAACATGGCTACACCTTC.

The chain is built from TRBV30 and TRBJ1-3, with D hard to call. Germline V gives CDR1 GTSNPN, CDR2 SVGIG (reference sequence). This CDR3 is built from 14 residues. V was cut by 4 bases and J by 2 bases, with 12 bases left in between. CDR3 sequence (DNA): TGTGCCTGGACTGCGGTGCGAGCTGGAAACACCATATATTTT. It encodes CAWTAVRAGNTIYF.

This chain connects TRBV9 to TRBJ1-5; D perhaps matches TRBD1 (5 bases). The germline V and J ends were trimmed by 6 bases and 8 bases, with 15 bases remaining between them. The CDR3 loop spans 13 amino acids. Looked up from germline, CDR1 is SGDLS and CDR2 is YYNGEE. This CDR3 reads CASNNGGREPQHF. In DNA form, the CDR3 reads TGTGCCAGCAACAACGGGGGGAGGGAGCCCCAGCATTTT.